A selection of T cell receptor beta chains follows, all from one sample in a study of T cell responses to AZD1222 COVID-19 vaccine. Repertoires were generated with immunoSEQ multiplex PCR, while TCRdb's copy carries only in-frame clones and drops some. The table shows roughly 120,000 clones, with approximately 83% occurring only once. This specimen was peripheral blood, taken on day 0 of AZD1222 vaccination. The receptors here all came from an adult in good health. Each CDR3 is given with its conserved first and last residue. D genes are given only for firm matches.

j_call v_call d_call cdr3_aa
TRBJ2-1 TRBV10-3 - CAIRQEYNEQFF
TRBJ2-2 TRBV27 - CASSLKPPHTGELFF
TRBJ1-3 TRBV6-2/TRBV6-3 - CASSYGGSSGNTIYF
TRBJ2-7 TRBV30 - CAWRWGAGYEQYF
TRBJ1-1 TRBV11-3 - CASSPSGRGTEAFF
TRBJ1-2 TRBV2 - CASTANYGYTF
TRBJ1-2 TRBV7-9 - CASSVQSFYGYTF
TRBJ1-4 TRBV28 - CASSDPGRGKEKLFF
TRBJ1-6 TRBV19 TRBD1 CASRKGLTGTVTAMNSPLHF
TRBJ2-1 TRBV10-3 TRBD1 CAISEPGQGGYFGEQFF
TRBJ1-5 TRBV11-2 - CASSPSGNRSPQHF
TRBJ1-5 TRBV28 - CASTVGPGNQPQHF
TRBJ2-5 TRBV7-2 TRBD2 CASSPMGGGETQYF
TRBJ2-7 TRBV5-6 TRBD1 CASSLGQGSYEQYF
TRBJ2-5 TRBV6-5 - CASSTGTGETQYF
TRBJ2-7 TRBV5-4 TRBD2 CASSSPLGGGATYEQYF
TRBJ2-7 TRBV7-3 - CASSLRGSHSYEQYF
TRBJ2-3 TRBV5-1 TRBD1 CASSPGQETDTQYF
TRBJ1-2 TRBV6-6 - CASRGGNYGYTF
TRBJ1-4 TRBV5-1 TRBD1 CASSLGRTGTNEKLFF
TRBJ2-7 TRBV7-9 TRBD2 CASSPRTSMGYEQYF
TRBJ1-6 TRBV21-1 - CASSKDEGGREGSYNSPLHF
TRBJ1-6 TRBV28 - CASSSGGVRGPLHF
TRBJ2-1 TRBV7-8 - CASTYSGEQFF
TRBJ2-1 TRBV7-2 - CASSLGRGRGNEQFF
TRBJ2-3 TRBV24-1 TRBD1 CATSDLHGGDRGADTQYF
TRBJ1-6 TRBV5-4 TRBD1 CASSTDRGLASSYNSPLHF
TRBJ1-1 TRBV6-5 - CASSFIGNTEAFF
TRBJ1-4 TRBV28 - CASSFSQGSNEKLFF
TRBJ1-1 TRBV19 - CASNSWGARTEAFF
TRBJ1-1 TRBV7-2 - CASSLVGRTEAFF
TRBJ2-5 TRBV2 TRBD1 CASRGTGGRETQYF
TRBJ1-3 TRBV2 - CASSGDVGNTIYF
TRBJ1-5 TRBV7-9 - CASGTGMNSNQPQHF
TRBJ2-1 TRBV19 - CASSIGLGYNEQFF
TRBJ2-7 TRBV7-9 TRBD1 CASSPALGQYRYEQYF
TRBJ2-5 TRBV3-1/TRBV3-2 - CASSQGSSSRGETQYF
TRBJ1-1 TRBV7-9 - CASSPQYTEAFF
TRBJ2-2 TRBV21-1 - CASSNAGPRNTGELFF
TRBJ1-5 TRBV7-2 - CASSTQERQPQHF
TRBJ1-5 TRBV5-1 TRBD1 CASSLYPGGAQPQHF
TRBJ1-3 TRBV7-2 - CASSTNFGNTIYF
TRBJ1-3 TRBV5-1 - CASSFGDSGNTIYF
TRBJ1-2 TRBV3-1/TRBV3-2 TRBD1 CASSQVETGVGYTF
TRBJ1-2 TRBV3-1/TRBV3-2 - CASSQSSGALEGYTF
TRBJ2-2 TRBV5-4 - CASSLAGGPNTGELFF
TRBJ1-6 TRBV19 - CASSLSNYNSPLHF
TRBJ1-1 TRBV24-1 TRBD1 CATADRDTEAFF
TRBJ2-1 TRBV15 - CATSRDVQGGEQFF
TRBJ1-6 TRBV5-8 - CASSWEGGASSYNSPLHF
TRBJ1-1 TRBV6-5 - CASSYNRDGTEAFF
TRBJ2-7 TRBV30 TRBD1 CAWSVGTGGDEQYF
TRBJ1-1 TRBV2 - CASSPPGGTEAFF
TRBJ1-5 TRBV18 - CASSAQGLGNQPQHF